This T cell receptor (beta chain) is from a study of blood T cells in healthy people across ages. This clonotype was picked up a small number of times. Approximately 9 milliliters of peripheral blood were drawn from each donor into EDTA-treated tubes. With a J-beta primer mix and a sample-barcoded 5' primer, a second PCR ran about 7 to 12 cycles. Each cDNA was tagged by a template-switch adaptor containing 12 random nucleotides. Sequencing yielded, for each sample, at least 3 million paired-end reads carrying CDR3. TCRdb recomputed calls from the 5' RACE reads with MiXCR, one row per CDR3 protein. The profile shows almost 550,000 distinct CDR3 sequences, approximately 25% of them singletons. The CDR3 loop spans 14 amino acids. The V gene's germline CDR1 is DFQATT and CDR2 SNEGSKA (reference sequence). With 6 bases clipped from V and 6 bases from J, the junction kept 8 bases outside the gene matches.

Separately, the same data were catalogued under a study of T cells of mothers and their children.

The sequence came from a boy aged 5-17 years in good health. Sequencing was carried out using blood. This chain links TRBV20-1 with TRBJ2-2; 9 nucleotides line up with TRBD2. CDR3 sequence (DNA): TGCAGTGCCCCACAGCGGGGGGTCCCCGGGGAGCTGTTTTTT. Protein sequence: CSAPQRGVPGELFF.